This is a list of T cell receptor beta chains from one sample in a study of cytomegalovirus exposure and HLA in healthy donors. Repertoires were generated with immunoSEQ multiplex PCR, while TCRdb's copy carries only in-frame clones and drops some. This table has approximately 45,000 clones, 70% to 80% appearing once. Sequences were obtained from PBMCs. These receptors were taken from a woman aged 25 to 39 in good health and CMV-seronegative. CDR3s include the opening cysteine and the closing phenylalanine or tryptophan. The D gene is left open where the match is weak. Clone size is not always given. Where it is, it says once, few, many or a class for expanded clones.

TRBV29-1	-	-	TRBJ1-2	TGCAGCGTTGAAGTGGGTTGGGGTCAGGGGCAGAACTATGGCTACACCTTC	CSVEVGWGQGQNYGYTF
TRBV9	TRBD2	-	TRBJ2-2	TGTGCCAGCAGCGTAGTCGGGGGGGCAATCGGGGAGCTGTTTTTT	CASSVVGGAIGELFF
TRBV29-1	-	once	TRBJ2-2	TGCAGCGTTGAACTAGGCGGGACCGGGGAGCTGTTTTTT	CSVELGGTGELFF
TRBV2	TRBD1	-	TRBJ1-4	TGTGCCAGCAGTGAAGCAGGGACAGTCACTAATGAAAAACTGTTTTTT	CASSEAGTVTNEKLFF
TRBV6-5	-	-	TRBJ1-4	TGTGCCAGCAGTTATGCGAGGAGGGGAAGGGAAAAACTGTTTTTT	CASSYARRGREKLFF
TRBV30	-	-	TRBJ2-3	TGTGCCTGGAGTCCCGGTAGCACAGATACGCAGTATTTT	CAWSPGSTDTQYF
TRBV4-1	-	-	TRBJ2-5	TGCGCCAGCAGCCAAGACCCCCCGGCTAGCGCGGTAGGGGAGACCCAGTACTTC	CASSQDPPASAVGETQYF
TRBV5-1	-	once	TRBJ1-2	TGCGCCAGCAGCTTGGACAGGGCCTATGGCTACACCTTC	CASSLDRAYGYTF
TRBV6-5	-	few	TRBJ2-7	TGTGCCAGCAGTTACTCGTCGACAGAAACCTACGAGCAGTACTTC	CASSYSSTETYEQYF
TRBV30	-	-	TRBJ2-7	TGTGCCTGGAGGGGGGGACGGTTGAGCTCCTACGAGCAGTACTTC	CAWRGGRLSSYEQYF
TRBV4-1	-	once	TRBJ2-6	TGCGCCAGCAGCCAAGATCTAGGTCTTATCTCTGGGGCCAACGTCCTGACTTTC	CASSQDLGLISGANVLTF
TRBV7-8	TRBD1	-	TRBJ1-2	TGTGCCAGCAGCGCCCAATCCCGGGACAGAATTAAAAGCTATGGCTACACCTTC	CASSAQSRDRIKSYGYTF
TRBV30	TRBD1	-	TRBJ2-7	TGTGCCTGGAGTGTCGAGGGGGCAGGAATTCGGTCCCACGAGCAGTACTTC	CAWSVEGAGIRSHEQYF
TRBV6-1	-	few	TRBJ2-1	TGTGCCAGCACCTCGGTTGGGCTCTACAATGAGCAGTTCTTC	CASTSVGLYNEQFF
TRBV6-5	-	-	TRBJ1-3	TGTGCCAGCGGAGCGGTAGGATCTGGAAACACCATATATTTT	CASGAVGSGNTIYF
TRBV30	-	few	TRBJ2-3	TGTGCCTGGAATCCGGGGGGCACAGATACGCAGTATTTT	CAWNPGGTDTQYF
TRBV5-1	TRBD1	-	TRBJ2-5	TGCGCCAGCAGCTTTGGGACAGGAGAGACCCAGTACTTC	CASSFGTGETQYF
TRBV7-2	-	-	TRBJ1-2	TGTGCCAGCAGCTTCGAACAGCTCTATGGCTACACCTTC	CASSFEQLYGYTF
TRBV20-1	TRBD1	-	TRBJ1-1	TGCAGTGCTAGGGGGGACAGAGAAGCTTTCTTT	CSARGDREAFF
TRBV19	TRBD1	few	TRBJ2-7	TGTGCCAGCGGGACAGGGGGCATCTACGAGCAGTACTTC	CASGTGGIYEQYF
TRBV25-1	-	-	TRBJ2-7	TGTGCCAGCAGTGCCCACACCAGTCTCAGCGGCGAGCAGTACTTC	CASSAHTSLSGEQYF